This TCR beta chain originates from a study of post-analysis software for immune sequencing data. Whole-study results and caveats: The study found TRBV5-6, TRBV5-1 and TRBV20-1 among five or six TRBV segments more frequent in patients than controls.

Regarding this clonotype: Its antigen is unidentified.

CDR3 length: 15 residues. Germline V gene sequence: CDR1 LGHDT, CDR2 YNNKEL (reference sequence). Trimming pared 4 bases from V and 7 bases from J, leaving 17 bases between. Unique molecular identifiers were carried by the TCR beta cDNA libraries. TCRdb recomputed calls from the PCR reads with MiXCR, one row per CDR3 protein. Among approximately 730,000 distinct CDR3 sequences listed, 40% to 55% were seen once. The source of this sequence is a girl aged 10 to 17 with multiple sclerosis. The chain recombines TRBV3-1 with TRBJ2-1; possibly TRBD2 for D (6 bases). The sample consisted of blood. The CDR3 DNA reads as TGTGCCAGCAGCCCTAGGAGGGAGCCGCGGAATGAGCAGTTCTTC. Encoded protein: CASSPRREPRNEQFF.